This T cell receptor beta chain was profiled in a study of blood T cell repertoires in COVID-19. This CDR3 contains 17 residues. Per the germline V gene, CDR1 is ENHRY and CDR2 is SYGVKD. V was cut by 0 bases and J by 2 bases, with 14 bases left in between. Method: immunoSEQ multiplex PCR; TCRdb's copy keeps in-frame clones and lacks some. The table shows under 250,000 clones, with under 90% occurring only once. Sequencing was performed on PBMCs or T cells enriched from blood (not recorded which). The clonotype comes from a woman in her forties or fifties with acute COVID-19. The rearrangement links TRBV10-3 to TRBJ2-4, with D possibly matching TRBD1 (5 bases). The CDR3 nucleotides read TGTGCCATCAGTGAGTCGGTTGCCCCAGGGCCCAAAAACATTCAGTACTTC. Amino acid sequence: CAISESVAPGPKNIQYF.